The clone carrying this TCR beta chain has a single count. The CDR3 covers 13 residues. Looked up from germline, CDR1 is LNHDA and CDR2 is SQIVND (reference sequence). V shed 4 bases and J 3 bases; nucleotides not matched to a gene: 3. The data derive from a study of cytomegalovirus exposure and HLA in healthy donors. The assay was immunoSEQ multiplex PCR, and TCRdb's table has in-frame clones only and misses some. The data show 55,000 to 80,000 clones, with 95% seen just once and roughly 7.3% held by the top ten. This sequence joins TRBV19 and TRBJ2-7; 7 nucleotides agree with TRBD1. Sequencing used PBMCs. The receptor was isolated from a woman aged 18-29 years in good health and CMV-seropositive. CDR3 sequence (DNA): TGTGCCAGTAGTACCTGGGACAGCTACGAGCAGTACTTC. Amino acid sequence: CASSTWDSYEQYF.